This TCR beta chain came from a study of cytomegalovirus exposure and HLA in healthy donors. This CDR3 comprises 13 residues. With 7 bases clipped from V and 5 bases from J, the junction kept 5 bases outside the gene matches. CDR1 is LNHDA, CDR2 SQIVND, per germline (reference sequence). In the PCR, 60 Vbeta and 13 Jbeta primers were used. Assay used: immunoSEQ multiplex PCR; TCRdb lists only in-frame clones, some missing. Of some 120,000 clones in the sample, under 70% were seen once. The clonotype was recovered from a young man in good health and CMV-seropositive. The specimen was PBMCs. This chain connects TRBV19 to TRBJ1-5; TRBD1 aligns across 7 bases. This CDR3 is CASKGQGDQPQHF. CDR3 in DNA: TGTGCCAGTAAAGGGCAGGGGGATCAGCCCCAGCATTTT.